Presented here are 23 T cell receptor beta chains from one specimen sequenced in a study of shared clonotypes between healthy human individuals. CD45RO-negative CD8 cells positively selected for CCR7 made up the naive population, which excluded terminally differentiated effector memory CD45RA+ cells. The protocol was immunoSEQ multiplex PCR, while the TCRdb copy is restricted to in-frame clones and leaves out a portion. The profile shows roughly 2.1 million clones, roughly 91% of them singletons. Source material: naive CD8+ T cells from PBMCs. The receptors stem from a young man in good health. Some clones in this sample may be carry-over from other donors' samples.

V usage is TRBV6-5 and J usage is TRBJ1-1, with D possibly matching TRBD1 (6 bases). Germline lookup yields CDR1 MNHEY and CDR2 SVGAGI. The CDR3 has 14 residues. V was shortened by 2 bases and J by 7 bases, with 14 bases between the two germline ends. CDR3 DNA sequence: TGTGCCAGCAGTTACCCTCCAGGGGACGGTGAAGCTTTCTTT. Translated: CASSYPPGDGEAFF.

The chain links TRBV5-6 to TRBJ2-7; 8 bases fit TRBD2. The CDR3 is 12 residues long. After removal of 4 bases from V and 7 bases from J, the junction contained 4 bases not matched to a gene. CDR1 and CDR2 (germline): SGHDT, YYEEEE. The CDR3 DNA reads TGTGCCAGCAGCCCGGGAGGGCGGGAGCAGTACTTC. It encodes CASSPGGREQYF.

The chain combines TRBV4-1 with TRBJ2-5; 10 bases map to TRBD2. Germline-derived CDR1 and CDR2 are MGHRA and YSYEKL. V shed 4 bases, J shed 3 bases, and the junction held 8 bases outside the gene matches. The CDR3 totals 16 residues. CDR3: CASSPQAGGTKETQYF. CDR3 bases: TGCGCCAGCAGCCCCCAAGCGGGAGGGACAAAAGAGACCCAGTACTTC.

This clone was found a few times. This rearrangement joins TRBV5-6 to TRBJ1-2; 7 positions agree with TRBD1. The junction had 6 bases not matched to a gene; V was cut back by 0 bases and J by 13 bases. CDR1 is SGHDT, CDR2 YYEEEE, per germline. The CDR3 extends over 12 amino acids. CDR3 in amino acids: CASSLGQGLCTF. CDR3 bases: TGTGCCAGCAGCTTGGGACAGGGCCTTTGCACCTTC.

The J gene is TRBJ2-1, the V gene TRBV10-3, with D maybe TRBD2 (6 bases). CDR1 is ENHRY and CDR2 is SYGVKD in the germline V gene. Trimming took off 0 bases at V and 6 bases at J, with 12 bases between the two ends. The CDR3 covers 15 residues. The DNA for the CDR3 is TGTGCCATCAGTGAGTCTTGGAGGGCCAGCAATGAGCAGTTCTTC. Protein: CAISESWRASNEQFF.

The V gene is TRBV6-5, the J gene TRBJ1-4, with 8 bases that match TRBD1. Losses at the gene ends were 8 bases for V and 1 base for J; bases not matched to a gene: 6. The CDR3 is 15 amino acids. Germline loops: CDR1 MNHEY, CDR2 SVGAGI. For the CDR3, the DNA is TGTGCCAGCGCCCATGACAGGGGAACTAATGAAAAACTGTTTTTT. It codes for CASAHDRGTNEKLFF.

J is TRBJ2-2 and V is TRBV7-2; D might be TRBD1 (5 bases). CDR3 size: 18 residues. V was shortened by 1 base and J by 5 bases, with 20 bases between the two germline ends. Germline V gives CDR1 SGHTA, CDR2 FQGNSA. In DNA, the CDR3 is TGTGCCAGCAGCTTAGGGGTGGACATCCTAAGGGGTACCGGGGAGCTGTTTTTT. Translation: CASSLGVDILRGTGELFF.

This clone has a count of ten or more. The chain joins TRBV28 to TRBJ2-3, with 9 nucleotides matching TRBD1. The V gene end was trimmed by 4 bases and the J gene end by 2 bases; junction bases not matched to a gene: 10. The CDR3 length is 17 residues. Germline CDR1 and CDR2: MDHEN and SYDVKM. CDR3 loop: CASSSTRTGEATDTQYF. The CDR3 coding sequence is TGTGCCAGCAGTTCGACCCGGACAGGGGAGGCCACAGATACGCAGTATTTT.

This sequence joins TRBV13 and TRBJ1-1; D remains ambiguous. The V end lost 5 bases, the J end lost 7 bases, and 14 bases lay between the germline ends. Germline assignment: CDR1 PRHDT and CDR2 FYEKMQ (reference sequence). CDR3 length equals 13 residues. CDR3 in DNA: TGTGCCAGCAGCGGGCAGGCAACCATTGAAGCTTTCTTT. Encoded protein: CASSGQATIEAFF. The whole variable domain, remainder taken from reference TRBV13 and TRBJ1-1, is AAGVIQSPRHLIKEKRETATLKCYPIPRHDTVYWYQQGPGQDPQFLISFYEKMQSDKGSIPDRFSAQQFSDYHSELNMSSLELGDSALYFCASSGQATIEAFFGQGTRLTVV.

This chain uses TRBV5-1 with TRBJ2-1; no firm D call. The length of the CDR3 is 16 residues. Per the germline V gene, CDR1 is SGHRS and CDR2 is YFSETQ. Trimming pared 0 bases from V and 4 bases from J, leaving 14 bases between. The CDR3 region has the DNA TGCGCCAGCAGCTTGGCCGGTTACCCTTCGTACAATGAGCAGTTCTTC. Translation gives CASSLAGYPSYNEQFF.

The rearrangement joins TRBV29-1 to TRBJ2-1; 9 bases fit TRBD2. Germline V lookup: CDR1 SQVTM, CDR2 ANQGSEA. V was pared by 8 bases and J by 0 bases, with 5 bases of the junction left unmatched. The CDR3 is made up of 14 amino acids. The CDR3 nucleotides read TGCAGCTCCAGCGGGGGGAGCTCCTACAATGAGCAGTTCTTC. Its protein is CSSSGGSSYNEQFF.

This chain joins TRBV27 and TRBJ2-1, with 7 bases identical to TRBD1. Trimming removed 3 bases from V and 1 base from J; junction bases left unmatched: 3. This CDR3 comprises 15 residues. CDR1 and CDR2 from the germline V gene are MNHEY and SMNVEV (reference sequence). Written as DNA, the CDR3 is TGTGCCAGCAGTTTTCAGACAGGGTCCTACAATGAGCAGTTCTTC. Its translation: CASSFQTGSYNEQFF.

The gene calls are TRBV28 and TRBJ1-5; weak D call: TRBD1 (5 bases). Germline V gene sequence: CDR1 MDHEN, CDR2 SYDVKM. The ends were cut back, 6 bases at V and 2 bases at J, with 17 bases in the middle. There are 16 residues in the CDR3. In nucleotides, the CDR3 is TGTGCCAGCAGCGCCCTAGGGACGCCGGGCAATCAGCCCCAGCATTTT. It encodes CASSALGTPGNQPQHF.

As regards this clone: Other DNA sequences in this specimen translate into the identical CDR3. The chain couples TRBV28 to TRBJ1-5; no clear D gene. V was trimmed by 5 bases and J by 2 bases, leaving 7 bases between them. CDR3 size: 13 residues. Per the germline V gene, CDR1 is MDHEN and CDR2 is SYDVKM. The CDR3 bases are TGTGCCAGCAGTCCCCTAGGCAATCAGCCCCAGCATTTT. Protein product: CASSPLGNQPQHF.

The chain carries TRBV4-1 and TRBJ2-7; no firm D call. The CDR3 sequence is 11 residues long. Germline assignment: CDR1 MGHRA and CDR2 YSYEKL. The V end was cut by 5 bases, the J end by 3 bases, with 5 bases between. Written as DNA, the CDR3 is TGCGCCAGCAGCGCCGACTACGAGCAGTACTTC. This encodes CASSADYEQYF.

The J gene is TRBJ2-5, the V gene TRBV29-1; D unresolved. CDR1 is SQVTM, CDR2 ANQGSEA, per germline. The CDR3 has 16 residues. V was clipped by 2 bases and J by 7 bases, with 23 bases between them. The CDR3 bases are TGCAGCGTTGAATTTCTCAGGACGGATGACCCGAGGACCCAGTACTTC. It translates to CSVEFLRTDDPRTQYF.

J is TRBJ1-1 and V is TRBV19, with 7 bases identical to TRBD1. The germline V gene has CDR1 LNHDA and CDR2 SQIVND (reference sequence). The CDR3 sequence is 13 residues long. The ends lost 7 bases at V and 6 bases at J; junction bases unmatched: 8. CDR3 protein: CASTQRGGPEAFF. The DNA of the CDR3 is TGTGCCAGTACTCAAAGAGGGGGCCCTGAAGCTTTCTTT.

The J gene is TRBJ2-7, the V gene TRBV25-1, with D unresolved. The germline CDR1 and CDR2 sequences are MGHDK and SYGVNS. Trimming stripped 7 bases from V and 1 base from J, with 11 bases between. CDR3 length equals 13 residues. The CDR3 spells CASKMAESYEQYF. In nucleotides, the CDR3 is TGTGCCAGCAAAATGGCGGAGTCCTACGAGCAGTACTTC.

In the case of this clone: The sample holds other DNA sequences that translate to the same CDR3. V gene TRBV27 combines with J gene TRBJ2-7, with TRBD1 matching over 11 bases. The junction had 4 bases not matched to a gene; V was cut back by 6 bases and J by 0 bases. CDR1 and CDR2 (germline): MNHEY, SMNVEV (reference sequence). The CDR3 is 15 residues long. CDR3 sequence (DNA): TGTGCCAGCAGCCGGGACAGGGGGAGCTCCTACGAGCAGTACTTC. Encoded protein: CASSRDRGSSYEQYF.

This clone was counted a single time. The V gene is TRBV2, the J gene TRBJ2-7, with 10 bases identical to TRBD1. This CDR3 is built from 14 residues. CDR1 and CDR2 from the germline V gene are SNHLY and FYNNEI. After removal of 0 bases from V and 5 bases from J, the junction contained 1 base not matched to a gene. The CDR3 nucleotides read TGTGCCAGCAGTGAAGCGGGGACAGGGGACGAGCAGTACTTC. This codes for CASSEAGTGDEQYF.

J is TRBJ1-1 and V is TRBV19, with 7 positions matching TRBD1. This CDR3 contains 13 residues. Germline values: CDR1 LNHDA, CDR2 SQIVND (reference sequence). Trimming took 7 bases from V and 4 from J; bases not matched to a gene: 6. The CDR3 region is CASMEGAITEAFF. The CDR3, as DNA: TGTGCCAGTATGGAGGGGGCAATCACTGAAGCTTTCTTT.

The gene calls are TRBV5-6 and TRBJ1-2; TRBD1 matches 7 bases. V lost 0 bases, J lost 0 bases, and 2 bases stayed unmatched. CDR1 is SGHDT, CDR2 YYEEEE, per germline. This CDR3 is 15 amino acids long. The CDR3 coding sequence is TGTGCCAGCAGCTTGGATACAGGGGCTAACTATGGCTACACCTTC. This encodes CASSLDTGANYGYTF.

The chain recombines TRBV5-4 with TRBJ2-6, with D perhaps assigned TRBD1 or TRBD2 (5 bases each). From germline, CDR1 is SGHNT and CDR2 YYREEE (reference sequence). V lost 0 bases to trimming and J lost 4 bases, with 8 bases between them. The CDR3 loop spans 15 amino acids. For the CDR3, the DNA is TGTGCCAGCAGCTTGGAGAGGGGAGGGGCCAACGTCCTGACTTTC. Protein product: CASSLERGGANVLTF.